This T cell receptor beta chain was identified in a study of T cells in Graves' hyperthyroidism and ophthalmopathy. Amplification targeted TCR beta CDR3 regions from RNA transcripts. TCR CDR3 underwent first-round RT-PCR with the HTBI primer set. TCRdb itself ran the multiplex PCR reads through MiXCR, one entry per CDR3 protein. There are fewer than 300,000 distinct CDR3 sequences in the sample; roughly 15% occur only once, and around 30% lies in the top ten. The patients, who ranged from 18 to 65 in age, presented with newly diagnosed hyperthyroidism lasting under 2 months. Diagnosing involved the use of clinical symptoms, serum thyroxine and TRAb, thyroid ultrasound and orbital computed tomography. When hyperthyroidism was first diagnosed, the blood sample was taken, preceding any ophthalmopathy symptoms. Findings and caveats of the study: A 13 V-J model separated ophthalmopathy from stable hyperthyroidism.

The V end lost 4 bases, the J end lost 7 bases, and 17 bases lay between the germline ends. Germline V gives CDR1 LGHDT, CDR2 YNNKEL (reference sequence). This CDR3 region has 14 residues. About this clonotype: Antigen: not known. This may stem from a read error, because a much larger clone lies one nucleotide away.

The sample consisted of blood. The chain recombines TRBV3-1 with TRBJ2-7, with D perhaps matching TRBD1 (6 bases). The sequence was obtained from a woman aged 50 to 60 with Graves' hyperthyroidism that later progressed to Graves' ophthalmopathy. CDR3 DNA: TGTGCCAGCAGCCGAGACGGGTCTGGACAGGAGCAGTACTTC. Its protein product is CASSRDGSGQEQYF.